The rows below give T cell receptor beta chains drawn from one sample of a study of T cell changes during pregnancy in multiple sclerosis. TCRdb keeps only in-frame clones here, not all; method: immunoSEQ multiplex PCR. The table has 40,000 to 55,000 clones, around 93% seen once; the top ten hold around 4.7%. The starting material was CD8+ T cells from peripheral blood mononuclear cells, obtained in the first trimester of pregnancy. The origin of the receptors is a female donor with multiple sclerosis, enrolled in a pregnancy study. Each CDR3 is given without its conserved first and last residue. D genes are given only for firm matches.

d_call v_call cdr3_aa
TRBD2 TRBV7-2 ASSLGSGGASRELF
TRBD2 TRBV5-4 ASSLSLAGLAGKGFYEQY
NA TRBV30 AWRQDTFYEQY
NA TRBV4-1 ASSPSRGYSYEQY
TRBD2 TRBV4-3 ASSQDSGGGTDTQY
NA TRBV19 ASRYRDTEAF
TRBD2 TRBV7-9 ASSLLAGGTGDEQF
TRBD1 TRBV9 ASSGGDRIYGYT
TRBD1 TRBV2 ASSDGTGGVYGYT
NA TRBV7-3 ASSCLQGNYGYT
TRBD1 TRBV2 ASSGGQAYEQY
NA TRBV14 ASSPRGIRLNEQF
TRBD2 TRBV7-8 ASSWGTSGIYNEQF
NA TRBV7-8 ASSLAARGSSGNTIY
NA TRBV5-1 ASSNGRGLWTNEKLF
TRBD2 TRBV11-3 ASSPQAGFPYNEQF
NA TRBV7-9 ASSSSNPEQF
TRBD1 TRBV19 ASSSPGQGFNQPQH
TRBD1 TRBV6-5 ASSPGTGEYEQY
NA TRBV7-9 ASSPPGDTEAF
TRBD1 TRBV2 ASSKGDRGYTDTQY
NA TRBV9 ASSIHDRTPEAF
TRBD1 TRBV19 ASTPPDRVVGYT
NA TRBV19 ASTFRGAEAF
TRBD1 TRBV5-4 ASSRTGGRETQY
NA TRBV14 ASSLRRDRLGAF
TRBD1 TRBV9 ASSVGGGAYGYT
NA TRBV4-1 ASSQGVGADTEAF
TRBD2 TRBV27 ASSPILAGGPEETQY
NA TRBV6-5 ASGPDSLSYEQY
TRBD1 TRBV9 ASSGTGVGYEQY
NA TRBV28 ASSDPTRMNTEAF
NA TRBV5-4 ASSATGEKLF
NA TRBV7-9 ASSHPQGSSYNSPLH
NA TRBV6-6 ASSYLQGSYNEQF
NA TRBV10-1 ARRACRSQETQY
NA TRBV4-3 ASSQERAINYGYT
NA TRBV7-9 AIRQDNYGYT
NA TRBV2 ASSEEGNTGNTIY
NA TRBV7-9 ASSAQGGRDTQY
NA TRBV7-6 ASSLEWRQTPYEQY
NA TRBV7-9 ASSSGGFNYGYT
TRBD1 TRBV19 ASSWDSLSSNQPQH
NA TRBV2 ASSPTGYEQY
NA TRBV7-6 ASSPDISNQPQH
NA TRBV4-1 ASSPAGANEKLF
NA TRBV2 ASSSNRALRH
TRBD2 TRBV15 ATSDQREGNEQF
NA TRBV7-8 ASSPRRVGHNEQF
NA TRBV5-8 ASFLPEAF
TRBD1 TRBV9 ASSPTGATEAF
TRBD2 TRBV7-9 ASGEAGGYNEQF
NA TRBV6-6 ASSLQGSYEQY